The T cell receptor (beta chain) under discussion was sequenced for a study of cytomegalovirus exposure and HLA in healthy donors. This clone was picked up a small number of times. Its matching antigen is unknown. The CDR3 runs 15 residues. With 5 bases clipped from V and 0 bases from J, the junction kept 4 bases outside the gene matches. CDR1 SGHTA and CDR2 FQGTGA come from the germline V gene. Study results and limitations: Among TCR beta chains, those listed as cytomegalovirus-associated numbered some 160. Reported performance of the classifier showed diagnosis of cytomegalovirus status with high specificity and sensitivity. Across donors, sequencing depth was assumed by presence/absence analyses to be roughly uniform.

Primers: 60 Vbeta forward and 13 Jbeta reverse. Measured with immunoSEQ multiplex PCR; TCRdb has only the in-frame clones, and not every one. The table shows about 67,000 clones, with roughly 65% occurring only once. The chain employs TRBV7-3 and TRBJ2-3, with 8 bases matching TRBD2. This TCR was sampled from a woman younger than 45 in good health and CMV-seronegative. The sample taken for sequencing was PBMCs. The CDR3 DNA sequence: TGTGCCAGCAGCCCAGCGGGGGTGAGCACAGATACGCAGTATTTT. It is translated as CASSPAGVSTDTQYF.